This T cell receptor beta chain was captured in a study of vaccination and CD4 T cells after COVID-19. About the research overall: Convalescent donors totaled six males and four females, including two who were Hispanic.

Germline CDR1 MGHDK, CDR2 SYGVNS. The CDR3 has 16 amino acids. With 1 base clipped from V and 7 bases from J, the junction kept 7 bases outside the gene matches. With the Oncomine TCR Beta short-read assay, DNA from cultured CD4+ T cells was sequenced. TCRdb redid the calling of the PCR reads with MiXCR, one entry per CDR3 protein. Of around 10,000 distinct CDR3 sequences listed, more than 25% are singletons. For this clonotype: The antigen remains undetermined.

Treatment of the sample: approximately nine-day PBMC culture with coronavirus spike peptide pools or control peptides (ViraFEST assay). The receptor's source is a human donor with COVID-19. The source material was cultured CD4+ T cells from blood. This rearrangement joins TRBV25-1 to TRBJ2-1, with 10 bases aligning to TRBD2. Here the CDR3 DNA reads TGTGCCAGCAGTGAATCGGGAGCGGGGGGGGTAAATGAGCAGTTCTTC. Protein: CASSESGAGGVNEQFF.